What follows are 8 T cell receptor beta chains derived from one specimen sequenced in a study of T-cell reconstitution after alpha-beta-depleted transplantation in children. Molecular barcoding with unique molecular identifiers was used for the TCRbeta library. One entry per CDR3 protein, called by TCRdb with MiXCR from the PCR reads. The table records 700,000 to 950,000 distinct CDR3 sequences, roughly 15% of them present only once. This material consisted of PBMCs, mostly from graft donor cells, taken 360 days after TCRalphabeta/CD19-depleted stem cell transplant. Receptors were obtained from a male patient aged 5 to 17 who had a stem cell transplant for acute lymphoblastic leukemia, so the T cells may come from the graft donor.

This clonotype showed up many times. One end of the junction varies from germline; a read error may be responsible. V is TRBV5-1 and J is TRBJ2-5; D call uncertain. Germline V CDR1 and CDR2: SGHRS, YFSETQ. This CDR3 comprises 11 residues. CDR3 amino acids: CASSSGETQYF. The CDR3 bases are TGTGCCAGCTCATCCGGGGAGACCCAGTACTTC.

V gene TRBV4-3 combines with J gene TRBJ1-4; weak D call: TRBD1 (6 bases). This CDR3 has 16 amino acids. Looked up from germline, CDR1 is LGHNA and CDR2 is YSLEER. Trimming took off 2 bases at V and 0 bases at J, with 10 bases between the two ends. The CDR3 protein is CASSQLTGTTNEKLFF. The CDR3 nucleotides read TGCGCCAGCAGCCAATTAACAGGGACAACTAATGAAAAACTGTTTTTT.

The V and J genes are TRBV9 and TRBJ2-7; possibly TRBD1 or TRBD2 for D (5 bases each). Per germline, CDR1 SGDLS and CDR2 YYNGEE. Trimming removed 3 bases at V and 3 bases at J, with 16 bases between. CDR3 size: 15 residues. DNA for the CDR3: TGTGCCAGCAGCGAGGGGACGGGACCCAGCTACGAGCAGTACTTC. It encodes CASSEGTGPSYEQYF.

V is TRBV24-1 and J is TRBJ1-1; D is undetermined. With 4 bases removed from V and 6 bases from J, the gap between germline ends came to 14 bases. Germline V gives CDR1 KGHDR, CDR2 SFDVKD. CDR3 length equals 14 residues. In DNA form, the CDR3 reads TGTGCCACCAGTGACGGCAATGTGGAGTCTGAAGCTTTCTTT. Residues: CATSDGNVESEAFF.

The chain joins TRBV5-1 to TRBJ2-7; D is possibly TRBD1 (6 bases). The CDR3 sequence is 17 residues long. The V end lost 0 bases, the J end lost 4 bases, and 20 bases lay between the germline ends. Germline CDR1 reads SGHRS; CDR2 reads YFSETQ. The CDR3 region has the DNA TGCGCCAGCAGCTTGGCCCTCCTTGAAGGGGGAGTGTACGAGCAGTACTTC. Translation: CASSLALLEGGVYEQYF.

DNA of the CDR3: TGTGCCAGCAGTGGACAGTTCGCGAACACCGGGGAGCTGTTTTTT. Protein product: CASSGQFANTGELFF. V usage is TRBV7-9 and J usage is TRBJ2-2; perhaps TRBD1 as D (6 bases). V was pared by 6 bases and J by 0 bases, with 11 bases between. The CDR3 consists of 15 residues. Germline assignment: CDR1 SEHNR and CDR2 FQNEAQ (reference sequence).

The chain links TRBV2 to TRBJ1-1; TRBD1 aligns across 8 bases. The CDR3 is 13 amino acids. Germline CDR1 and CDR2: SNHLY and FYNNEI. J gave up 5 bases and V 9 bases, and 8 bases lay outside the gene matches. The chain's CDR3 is CARRQGMQTEAFF. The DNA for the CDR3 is TGTGCCAGGAGACAGGGGATGCAAACTGAAGCTTTCTTT.

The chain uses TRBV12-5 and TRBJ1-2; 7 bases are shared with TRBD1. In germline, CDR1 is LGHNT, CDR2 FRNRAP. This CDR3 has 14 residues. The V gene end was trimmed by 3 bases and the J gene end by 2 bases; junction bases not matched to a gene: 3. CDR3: CASGLPGQNYGYTF. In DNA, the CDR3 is TGTGCTAGTGGTTTACCGGGACAGAACTATGGCTACACCTTC.